This entry describes one TCR beta chain. It has no known antigen specificity. The input lacks base qualities; no much larger clone sits a single base away. The donors were healthy, HIV-negative adults with no recently reported acute infections or vaccinations. Every donor was a Caucasian adult living in Nashville, Tennessee, USA. CD8 memory samples were composed of magnetically selected CD45RO+ cells combined with CCR7-negative CD45RA+ effector memory (TemRA) cells. After blood collection by leukapheresis, PBMCs were isolated using Ficoll-Histopaque density gradient centrifugation and then cryopreserved in the vapor phase of liquid nitrogen. Analytical flow cytometry was used to check the purity and quantity of each magnetically sorted T cell population. Each sorted fraction had its genomic DNA isolated and then quantified by UV absorbance on a Nanodrop 2000c. Using the deep immunoSEQ assay, TCR CDR3 regions were amplified from genomic DNA by multiplex PCR. Extracted genomic DNA from each cell subset was spread evenly across all wells of several immunoSEQ 96-well plates, with each plate serving as a replicate. For sorted subsets, around 0.2 ug of genomic DNA, equivalent to roughly 33,000 T cell genomes, went into each replicate PCR. Purified libraries were quantified with a Qubit 3.0 fluorometer, sized on a Bioanalyzer 2100, and re-quantified with the KAPA Library Quantification kit. Each immunoSEQ 96-well plate was sequenced on its own single-read 150-cycle Illumina NextSeq 550 flow cell. Concerning the study's data processing: Because the immunoSEQ output held only junctional sequences and lacked quality scores, the filtering could not match the filtering applied to full-length reads. To assign V/J genes and CDR3, sequences were annotated against IMGT germline references using PyIR, a Python wrapper for IgBLAST v1.9. Reads were filtered out if the reads had weak V/J assignments (E-value above 1e-6), no CDR3, stop codons, out-of-frame junctions, or ambiguous translated residues. A V3J clonotype was defined by an identical inferred V gene, J gene, and CDR3 amino acid sequence. To compute the percentage overlap between repertoires, the number of shared unique clonotypes was divided by the size of the smaller repertoire. Three approaches were used to assess repertoire richness: RTK rarefaction, the Chao1 estimator, and Recon v2.1 estimates of unobserved clonotypes. OLGA was used to compute generation probabilities for all TCRbeta clonotypes that the gDNA method yielded from a handful of donors. The table comes from immuneACCESS by way of TCRdb, which keeps in-frame sequences with V and J called. Part of the clones is missing from these tables; in studies checked, under half for an unresolved V gene and the rest for unknown reasons. The V and J calls and clone size come from that table; D and trimming were worked out from the DNA. Here the sample has fewer than 850,000 clones; about 90% occur a single time. The ten largest make up 34% of the sample.

In the germline V gene, CDR1 corresponds to SGDLS and CDR2 to YYNGEE. The CDR3 goes from the cysteine to the phenylalanine over 17 residues. The sequence is cut down to CDR3 DNA, 51 bases in frame from base 1. V lost 0 bases and J lost 4 bases, and the count of bases not matched to a germline gene is 10. The record originates from a study of shared clonotypes between healthy human individuals (dated by TCRdb to about 2020). Regarding the complete study: The cohort comprised a couple of women and a few men aged 18 to 49 years. To increase sequencing depth and limit assay-specific biases, TCR repertoire library preparation and sequencing were carried out by different laboratories using diverse techniques. Blood TCR repertoires of about five healthy adults were deeply sequenced to estimate repertoire size and the extent of clonotype sharing between individuals. Per donor, leukapheresis produced somewhere between about 0.94 and 9 billion PBMCs. For each donor, three plates each were used for CD4 naive and CD4 memory, two plates were used for CD8 naive, and one plate was used for CD8 memory.

Overall study outcomes, separate from this receptor: Estimated clonotype richness was generally larger for naive than for memory subsets. Because the study included a small number of donors, the genetic and exposure-history diversity represented was limited. Sampling was limited to blood, and TCR repertoires in tissue likely differ from TCR repertoires in blood. Based on pairwise subsampling, the degree of clonotype sharing among donors was expected to be affected by sequencing depth. Compared with non-shared clonotypes, the clonotypes found in all four sorted-subset donors had higher generation probabilities. When several donors were compared, the shared fraction of clonotypes was around 5.1% for naive CD4, approximately 3.3% for naive CD8, roughly 2.3% for memory CD4, and less than 0.45% for memory CD8. Rarefaction of sorted-subset datasets indicated incomplete sequencing despite the large sequencing depth.

The V gene is TRBV9 and the J gene is TRBJ2-7; 10 of the junction bases match TRBD2. The source is a man aged 18 to 30 in good health. Some clones in this sample may be carry-over from other donors' samples. The sample consisted of memory CD8+ T cells from PBMCs. The cell subset or site label on this specimen signifies: CD45RO+ cells pooled with CCR7-negative TemRA cells. The CDR3 is CASSVGRGTSAVYEQYF. The nucleotide sequence reads as follows: TGTGCCAGCAGCGTAGGTAGGGGGACTAGCGCCGTTTACGAGCAGTACTTC.